This note documents a single TCR beta chain sequence. Everyone who donated was a healthy bone marrow donor. This record comes from a study of cytomegalovirus exposure and HLA in healthy donors. The CDR3 consists of 21 residues. The V segment lost 0 bases and the J segment 5 bases; nucleotides outside the gene matches: 16. Germline V gives CDR1 MGHRA, CDR2 YSYEKL. PCR amplification relied on 60 Vbeta primers (plus 13 Jbeta primers). The assay was immunoSEQ multiplex PCR, and TCRdb's table has in-frame clones only and misses some. The sample carries about 150,000 clones, around 75% recorded once. This sequence originates from a man between 35 and 55 years old in good health and CMV-seronegative. Sequenced sample: PBMCs. The chain employs TRBV4-1 and TRBJ2-1; 13 bases align to TRBD2. The CDR3 bases are TGCGCCAGCAGCCAAGATCCGGGACTAGCGGGATCGATCAACAGGGACAATGAGCAGTTCTTC. As protein: CASSQDPGLAGSINRDNEQFF.